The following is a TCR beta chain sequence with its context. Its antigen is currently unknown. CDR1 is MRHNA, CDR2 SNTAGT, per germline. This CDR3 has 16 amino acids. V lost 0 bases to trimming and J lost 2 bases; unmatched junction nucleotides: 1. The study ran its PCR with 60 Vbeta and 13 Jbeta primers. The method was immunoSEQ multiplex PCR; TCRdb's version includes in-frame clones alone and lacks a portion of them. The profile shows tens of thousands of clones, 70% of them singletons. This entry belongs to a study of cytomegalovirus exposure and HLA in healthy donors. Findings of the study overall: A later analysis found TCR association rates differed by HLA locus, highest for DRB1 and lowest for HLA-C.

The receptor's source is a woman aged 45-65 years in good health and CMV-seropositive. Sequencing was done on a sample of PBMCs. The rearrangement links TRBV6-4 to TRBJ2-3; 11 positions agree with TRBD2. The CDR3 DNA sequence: TGTGCCAGCAGTGACTCTAGCGGGGGGGCCACAGATACGCAGTATTTT. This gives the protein CASSDSSGGATDTQYF.